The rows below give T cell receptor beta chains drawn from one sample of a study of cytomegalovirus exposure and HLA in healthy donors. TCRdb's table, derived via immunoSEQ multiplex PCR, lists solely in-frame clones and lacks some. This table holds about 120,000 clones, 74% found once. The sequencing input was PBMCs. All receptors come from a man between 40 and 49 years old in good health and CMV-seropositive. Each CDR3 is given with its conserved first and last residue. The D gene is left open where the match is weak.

CDR3 protein: CASSSGGVGRNEAFF; J gene: TRBJ1-1; V gene: TRBV7-8; D gene: -; CDR3 length: 15
CDR3 protein: CSVLRGLADEKLFF; J gene: TRBJ1-4; V gene: TRBV29-1; D gene: -; CDR3 length: 14
CDR3 protein: CASSSVRQPGLGNEQFF; J gene: TRBJ2-1; V gene: TRBV11-3; D gene: -; CDR3 length: 17
CDR3 protein: CASSLGKRQGAGVTEAFF; J gene: TRBJ1-1; V gene: TRBV7-8; D gene: TRBD1; CDR3 length: 18
CDR3 protein: CASSLRQVVQPQHF; J gene: TRBJ1-5; V gene: TRBV28; D gene: -; CDR3 length: 14
CDR3 protein: CASSENGGSYNEQFF; J gene: TRBJ2-1; V gene: TRBV4-2; D gene: -; CDR3 length: 15
CDR3 protein: CASRPNLQGGGETQYF; J gene: TRBJ2-5; V gene: TRBV7-2; D gene: -; CDR3 length: 16
CDR3 protein: CASTADGNEKLFF; J gene: TRBJ1-4; V gene: TRBV5-1; D gene: -; CDR3 length: 13
CDR3 protein: CASSYSAGGGPTEAFF; J gene: TRBJ1-1; V gene: TRBV6-5; D gene: -; CDR3 length: 16
CDR3 protein: CASSTIHTGTSLYEQYF; J gene: TRBJ2-7; V gene: TRBV13; D gene: TRBD2; CDR3 length: 17
CDR3 protein: CTSSHHSLWTSSTDTQYF; J gene: TRBJ2-3; V gene: TRBV1; D gene: -; CDR3 length: 18
CDR3 protein: CASSPRQGSEAEAFF; J gene: TRBJ1-1; V gene: TRBV18; D gene: TRBD1; CDR3 length: 15
CDR3 protein: CATQAGREQYF; J gene: TRBJ2-7; V gene: TRBV27; D gene: -; CDR3 length: 11
CDR3 protein: CAWSTQWEGRQPQHF; J gene: TRBJ1-5; V gene: TRBV30; D gene: -; CDR3 length: 15
CDR3 protein: CASSQLNRGYTF; J gene: TRBJ1-2; V gene: TRBV28; D gene: -; CDR3 length: 12
CDR3 protein: CASSPTRRQTTYEQYF; J gene: TRBJ2-7; V gene: TRBV13; D gene: -; CDR3 length: 16